The 20 T cell receptor beta chains presented below share a single source sample, sequenced in a study of persistence of HIV-infected CD4 T cells. The antigens these receptors bind are not known. The libraries were made with immunoSEQ version 4 in survey mode. Assay: immunoSEQ multiplex PCR; the TCRdb copy retains only in-frame clones and omits some. The sample includes 46,000 or so clones, 75% to 85% of them seen just once. Stimulation used approximately 9.5 ug/mL lysate from CMV-infected fibroblasts. Memory cells lacking CD40L and CD69 with high CD45RO were sorted. Specimen: CD4+ T cells sorted from PBMCs after approximately 18-hour stimulation, collected from a patient who received antiretroviral therapy. These receptors came from an adult man with HIV who was CMV-seropositive.

This clone occurred a few times. The V gene is TRBV5-4, the J gene TRBJ1-6; perhaps TRBD1 as D (5 bases). In germline, CDR1 is SGHNT, CDR2 YYREEE (reference sequence). V was trimmed by 0 bases and J by 3 bases, leaving 10 bases between them. The CDR3 has 16 residues. The CDR3 coding sequence is TGTGCCAGCAGCTTGGGCAGGGAGGACTATAATTCACCCCTCCACTTT. As protein: CASSLGREDYNSPLHF. The full variable domain, in which reference TRBV5-4 and TRBJ1-6 provide the parts outside the CDR3, is ETGVTQSPTHLIKTRGQQVTLRCSSQSGHNTVSWYQQALGQGPQFIFQYYREEENGRGNFPPRFSGLQFPNYSSELNVNALELDDSALYLCASSLGREDYNSPLHFGNGTRLTVT.

The chain couples TRBV7-2 to TRBJ2-3; D not resolved. Germline V CDR1 and CDR2: SGHTA, FQGNSA. V was pared by 1 base and J by 2 bases, with 7 bases between. This CDR3 comprises 14 residues. The CDR3, as DNA: TGTGCCAGCAGCTTAGGTCCCGTCACAGATACGCAGTATTTT. Its translation: CASSLGPVTDTQYF.

The J gene is TRBJ2-2, the V gene TRBV5-1; D is ambiguous. The CDR3 has 16 residues. From germline, CDR1 is SGHRS and CDR2 YFSETQ. Trimming pared 3 bases from V and 2 bases from J, leaving 14 bases between. CDR3 in DNA: TGCGCCAGCAGCTCAAGTTTGGCGGCAAACACCGGGGAGCTGTTTTTT. Encoded protein: CASSSSLAANTGELFF. Based on the CDR3 plus reference TRBV5-1 and TRBJ2-2, the full variable domain is KAGVTQTPRYLIKTRGQQVTLSCSPISGHRSVSWYQQTPGQGLQFLFEYFSETQRNKGNFPGRFSGRQFSNSRSEMNVSTLELGDSALYLCASSSSLAANTGELFFGEGSRLTVL.

Of note for this clone: At the DNA level, this CDR3 is encoded by other sequences in the same sample as well. This sequence joins TRBV3-1 (or the pseudogene TRBV3-2) and TRBJ1-1; D is ambiguous. The V gene's germline CDR1 is LGHDT and CDR2 YNNKEL (reference sequence). CDR3 length: 12 residues. The germline V and J ends were trimmed by 3 bases and 1 base, with 3 bases remaining between them. CDR3 sequence: CASSHPNTEAFF. The CDR3 DNA reads as TGTGCCAGCAGCCACCCGAACACTGAAGCTTTCTTT.

CDR3 protein: CASSFGQAGTDTQYF. The CDR3 region has the DNA TGTGCCAGCAGTTTCGGACAGGCCGGCACAGATACGCAGTATTTT. The rearrangement uses TRBV6-5 and TRBJ2-3; TRBD1 matches 7 bases. The germline V gene has CDR1 MNHEY and CDR2 SVGAGI. After removal of 4 bases from V and 1 base from J, the junction contained 5 bases not matched to a gene. This CDR3 comprises 15 residues.

The chain uses TRBV5-4 and TRBJ1-1; D ambiguous. The germline V and J ends were trimmed by 3 bases and 5 bases, with 11 bases remaining between them. This CDR3 is 13 amino acids long. Germline values: CDR1 SGHNT, CDR2 YYREEE (reference sequence). The CDR3 coding sequence is TGTGCCAGCAGCTCGTACGGGAGAACTGAAGCTTTCTTT. Amino acids: CASSSYGRTEAFF.

This chain links TRBV27 with TRBJ1-2; TRBD1 aligns across 8 bases. The CDR3 totals 14 residues. Germline V gives CDR1 MNHEY, CDR2 SMNVEV (reference sequence). With 1 base clipped from V and 3 bases from J, the junction kept 1 base outside the gene matches. The CDR3 loop reads CASSLYRGYYGYTF. CDR3 bases: TGTGCCAGCAGTTTATACAGGGGGTACTATGGCTACACCTTC.

This clone showed up just a few times. The chain links TRBV15 to TRBJ2-2; 7 nucleotides agree with TRBD1. V gave up 1 base and J gave up 5 bases; unmatched junction bases: 4. The CDR3 is 15 amino acids. Germline V gene sequence: CDR1 LNHNV, CDR2 YYDKDF (reference sequence). The CDR3 is CATSRGLGQTGELFF. The CDR3 DNA follows: TGTGCCACCAGCAGAGGATTGGGACAGACCGGGGAGCTGTTTTTT.

The sample holds a few counts of this clone. The chain carries TRBV27 and TRBJ2-2; 7 bases are a match to TRBD1. The CDR3 is made up of 13 amino acids. V gave up 6 bases and J gave up 7 bases; unmatched junction bases: 5. Germline values: CDR1 MNHEY, CDR2 SMNVEV (reference sequence). This chain's CDR3 is CASRVQGFGELFF. The CDR3 coding sequence is TGTGCCAGCAGGGTACAGGGGTTCGGGGAGCTGTTTTTT.

This rearrangement joins TRBV25-1 to TRBJ1-3; D possibly corresponds to TRBD1 (5 bases). Germline CDR1 reads MGHDK; CDR2 reads SYGVNS. V gave up 2 bases and J gave up 2 bases, with 7 bases separating them. This CDR3 has 14 amino acids. The CDR3 protein is CASSEPDTGNTIYF. The CDR3 DNA sequence: TGTGCCAGCAGTGAACCGGACACTGGAAACACCATATATTTT.

The chain has TRBV21-1 and TRBJ1-1. TRBV21-1 is described as a pseudogene. The CDR3 consists of 12 residues. This chain's CDR3 is CASRRGREEAFF. As DNA, the CDR3 is TGTGCCAGCCGTCGGGGACGAGAAGAAGCTTTCTTT.

The chain joins TRBV30 to TRBJ2-1; 12 positions agree with TRBD2. With V trimmed by 5 bases and J by 9 bases, 5 bases remained unmatched. Germline CDR1 reads GTSNPN; CDR2 reads SVGIG (reference sequence). The CDR3 runs to 13 residues. The CDR3 here is CAWGPTSGGEQFF. The CDR3 coding sequence is TGTGCCTGGGGACCGACTAGCGGGGGTGAGCAGTTCTTC.

The gene calls are TRBV3-1 (or the pseudogene TRBV3-2) and TRBJ1-2; D is undetermined. There are 13 residues in the CDR3. Trimming pared 4 bases from V and 8 bases from J, leaving 14 bases between. Per germline, CDR1 LGHDT and CDR2 YNNKEL (reference sequence). CDR3 in amino acids: CASSLGFERGYTF. The CDR3 DNA reads TGTGCCAGCAGCCTAGGGTTTGAAAGGGGCTACACCTTC.

The chain couples TRBV19 to TRBJ2-3; 7 bases line up with TRBD2. V dropped 1 base and J dropped 1; count of bases not matched to a gene: 2. Germline V gene data show CDR1 as LNHDA and CDR2 as SQIVND (reference sequence). This CDR3 comprises 15 residues. CDR3 DNA: TGTGCCAGTAGTATAGGTCTAGCGGGCACAGATACGCAGTATTTT. It codes for CASSIGLAGTDTQYF.

This rearrangement joins TRBV27 to TRBJ1-2; 7 bases fit TRBD1. Per the germline V gene, CDR1 is MNHEY and CDR2 is SMNVEV (reference sequence). The CDR3 sequence is 13 residues long. The junction had 5 bases not matched to a gene; V was cut back by 6 bases and J by 4 bases. The CDR3: CASSNRTGYGYTF. The CDR3 DNA follows: TGTGCCAGCAGCAATCGGACAGGCTATGGCTACACCTTC.

This clone showed up just a few times. This chain joins TRBV12-3 or TRBV12-4 and TRBJ1-3; unclear D gene. Trimming stripped 6 bases from V and 8 bases from J, with 8 bases between. The CDR3 consists of 11 residues. CDR3 DNA sequence: TGTGCCAGCAGCGCTGCGGACACCATATATTTT. Encoded protein: CASSAADTIYF.

The V gene is TRBV6-5, the J gene TRBJ2-3; 8 bases agree with TRBD1. The CDR3 consists of 14 residues. CDR1 is MNHEY and CDR2 is SVGAGI in the germline V gene. The V segment lost 6 bases and the J segment 1 base; nucleotides outside the gene matches: 3. DNA for the CDR3: TGTGCCAGCAGCGTGACAGGGGGCACAGATACGCAGTATTTT. It codes for CASSVTGGTDTQYF.

The chain recombines TRBV27 with TRBJ2-2; no clear D. The germline CDR1 and CDR2 sequences are MNHEY and SMNVEV (reference sequence). V lost 6 bases, J lost 4 bases, and 15 bases lay in between. The CDR3 runs to 15 residues. DNA of the CDR3: TGTGCCAGCAGCCTCAGGAGAACCACCACCGGGGAGCTGTTTTTT. Translating gives CASSLRRTTTGELFF.

V gene TRBV7-9 combines with J gene TRBJ2-2; D uncertain. V was shortened by 3 bases and J by 4 bases, with 9 bases between the two germline ends. CDR3 length equals 14 residues. CDR1 and CDR2 (germline): SEHNR, FQNEAQ (reference sequence). The CDR3 loop reads CASSLAVGTGELFF. Here the CDR3 DNA reads TGTGCCAGCAGCTTGGCGGTGGGCACCGGGGAGCTGTTTTTT.

This clone was picked up one time. J is TRBJ2-2 and V is TRBV18, with 8 positions matching TRBD1. V lost 4 bases and J lost 4; bases outside the gene matches: 2. The CDR3 has 14 amino acids. Germline V lookup: CDR1 KGHSH, CDR2 LQKENI. The CDR3, as DNA: TGTGCCAGCTCACAGACAGGGGCCACCGGGGAGCTGTTTTTT. Translation: CASSQTGATGELFF.